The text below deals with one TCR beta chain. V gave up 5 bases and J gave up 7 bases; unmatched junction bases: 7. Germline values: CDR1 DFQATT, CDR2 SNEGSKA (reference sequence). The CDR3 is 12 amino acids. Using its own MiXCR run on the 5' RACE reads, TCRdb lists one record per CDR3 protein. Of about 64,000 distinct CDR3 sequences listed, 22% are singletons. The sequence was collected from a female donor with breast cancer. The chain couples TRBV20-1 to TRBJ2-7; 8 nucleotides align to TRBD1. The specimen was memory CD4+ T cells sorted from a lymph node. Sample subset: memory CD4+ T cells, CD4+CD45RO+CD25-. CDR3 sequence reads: CSAYGTGSEQYF. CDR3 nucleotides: TGCAGTGCTTACGGGACAGGTTCGGAGCAGTACTTC.